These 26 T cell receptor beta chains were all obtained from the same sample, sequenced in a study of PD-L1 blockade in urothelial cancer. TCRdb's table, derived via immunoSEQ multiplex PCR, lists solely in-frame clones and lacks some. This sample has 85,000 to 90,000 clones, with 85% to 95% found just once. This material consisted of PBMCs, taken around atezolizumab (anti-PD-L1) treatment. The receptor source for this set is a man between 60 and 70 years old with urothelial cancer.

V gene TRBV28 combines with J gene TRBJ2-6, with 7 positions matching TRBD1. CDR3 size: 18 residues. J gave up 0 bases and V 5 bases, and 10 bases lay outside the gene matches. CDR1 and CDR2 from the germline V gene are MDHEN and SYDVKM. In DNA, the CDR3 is TGTGCCAGCAGTCCTACAACGGGACAGTACTCTGGGGCCAACGTCCTGACTTTC. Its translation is CASSPTTGQYSGANVLTF.

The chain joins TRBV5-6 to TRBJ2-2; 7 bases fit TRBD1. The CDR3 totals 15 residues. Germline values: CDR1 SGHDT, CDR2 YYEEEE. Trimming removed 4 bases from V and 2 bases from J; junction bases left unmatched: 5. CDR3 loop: CASSPRDSNTGELFF. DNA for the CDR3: TGTGCCAGCAGCCCTCGGGACAGTAACACCGGGGAGCTGTTTTTT. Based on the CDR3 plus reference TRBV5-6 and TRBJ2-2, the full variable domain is DAGVTQSPTHLIKTRGQQVTLRCSPKSGHDTVSWYQQALGQGPQFIFQYYEEEERQRGNFPDRFSGHQFPNYSSELNVNALLLGDSALYLCASSPRDSNTGELFFGEGSRLTVL.

For the CDR3, the DNA is TGTGCCAGCAGTTGGGACAGATACACCGGGGAGCTGTTTTTT. Translation gives CASSWDRYTGELFF. V gene TRBV6-5 combines with J gene TRBJ2-2, with 7 bases that match TRBD1. J gave up 3 bases and V 4 bases, and 2 bases lay outside the gene matches. Germline CDR1 reads MNHEY; CDR2 reads SVGAGI. The CDR3 spans 14 residues.

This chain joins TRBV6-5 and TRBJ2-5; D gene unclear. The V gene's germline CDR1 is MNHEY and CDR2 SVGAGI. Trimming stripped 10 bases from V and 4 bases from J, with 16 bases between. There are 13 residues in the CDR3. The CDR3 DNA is TGTGCCACCACAGCCCGTCGTCGAGAGACCCAGTACTTC. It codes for CATTARRRETQYF.

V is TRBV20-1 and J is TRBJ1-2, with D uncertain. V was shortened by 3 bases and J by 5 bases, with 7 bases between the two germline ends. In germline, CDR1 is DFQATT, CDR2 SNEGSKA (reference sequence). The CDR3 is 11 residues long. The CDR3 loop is CSASYGYGYTF. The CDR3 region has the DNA TGCAGTGCTAGCTACGGGTATGGCTACACCTTC.

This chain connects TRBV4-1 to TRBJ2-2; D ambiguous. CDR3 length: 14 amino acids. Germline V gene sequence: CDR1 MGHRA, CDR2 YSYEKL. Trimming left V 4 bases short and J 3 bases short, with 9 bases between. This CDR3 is CASSPSADTGELFF. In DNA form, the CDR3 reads TGCGCCAGCAGCCCCAGCGCAGACACCGGGGAGCTGTTTTTT.

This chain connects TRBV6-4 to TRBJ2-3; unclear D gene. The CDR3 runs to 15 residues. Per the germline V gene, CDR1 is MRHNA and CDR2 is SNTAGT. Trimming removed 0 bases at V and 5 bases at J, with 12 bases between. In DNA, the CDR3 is TGTGCCAGCAGTGACTCCCCGAACTCTCTAGATACGCAGTATTTT. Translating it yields CASSDSPNSLDTQYF.

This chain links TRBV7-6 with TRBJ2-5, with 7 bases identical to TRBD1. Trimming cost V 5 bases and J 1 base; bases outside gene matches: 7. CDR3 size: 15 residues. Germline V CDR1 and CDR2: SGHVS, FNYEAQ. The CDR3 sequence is CASSTKGQSQETQYF. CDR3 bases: TGTGCCAGCAGCACTAAGGGACAGTCCCAAGAGACCCAGTACTTC.

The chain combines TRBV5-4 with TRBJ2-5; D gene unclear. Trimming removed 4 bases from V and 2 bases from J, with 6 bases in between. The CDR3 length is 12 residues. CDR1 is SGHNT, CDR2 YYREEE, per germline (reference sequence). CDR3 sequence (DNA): TGTGCCAGCAGCGGGCGACAAGAGACCCAGTACTTC. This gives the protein CASSGRQETQYF.

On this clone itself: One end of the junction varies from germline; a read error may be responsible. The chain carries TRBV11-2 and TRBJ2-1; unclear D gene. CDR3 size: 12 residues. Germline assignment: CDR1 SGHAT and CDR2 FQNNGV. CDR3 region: CASSVSHNEQFF. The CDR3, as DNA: TGTGCCAGCAGCGTCTCCCACAATGAGCAGTTCTTC.

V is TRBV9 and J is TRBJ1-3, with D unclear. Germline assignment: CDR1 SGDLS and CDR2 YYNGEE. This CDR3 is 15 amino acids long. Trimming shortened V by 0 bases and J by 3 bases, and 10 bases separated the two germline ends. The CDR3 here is CASSVEGGGGNTIYF. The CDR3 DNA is TGTGCCAGCAGCGTAGAGGGAGGTGGTGGAAACACCATATATTTT.

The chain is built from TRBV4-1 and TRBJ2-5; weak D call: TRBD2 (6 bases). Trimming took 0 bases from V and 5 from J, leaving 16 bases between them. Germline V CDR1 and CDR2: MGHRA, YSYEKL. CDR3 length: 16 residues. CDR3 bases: TGCGCCAGCAGCCAAGACCTTACGACTAGTTCGGAGACCCAGTACTTC. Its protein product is CASSQDLTTSSETQYF.

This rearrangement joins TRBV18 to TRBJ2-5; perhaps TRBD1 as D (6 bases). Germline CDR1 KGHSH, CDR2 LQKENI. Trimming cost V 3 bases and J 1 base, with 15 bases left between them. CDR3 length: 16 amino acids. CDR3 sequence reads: CASSPAFRQAQETQYF. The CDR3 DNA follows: TGTGCCAGCTCACCGGCTTTTAGACAGGCCCAAGAGACCCAGTACTTC.

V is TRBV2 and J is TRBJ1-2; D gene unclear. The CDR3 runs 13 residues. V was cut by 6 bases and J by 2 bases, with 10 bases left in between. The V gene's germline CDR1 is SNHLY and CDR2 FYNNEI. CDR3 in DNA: TGTGCCAGCAGCGTTCTGACAAACTATGGCTACACCTTC. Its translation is CASSVLTNYGYTF.

CDR3 sequence reads: CASSPPGTEETQYF. DNA of the CDR3: TGTGCCAGCAGTCCCCCAGGGACAGAAGAGACCCAGTACTTC. V usage is TRBV28 and J usage is TRBJ2-5; 7 bases line up with TRBD1. The CDR3 spans 14 residues. Germline V gives CDR1 MDHEN, CDR2 SYDVKM. Losses at the gene ends were 5 bases for V and 3 bases for J; bases not matched to a gene: 6.

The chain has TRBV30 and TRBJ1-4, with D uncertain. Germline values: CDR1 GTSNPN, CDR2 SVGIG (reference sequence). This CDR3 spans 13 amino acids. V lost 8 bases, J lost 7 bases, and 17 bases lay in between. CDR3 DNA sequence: TGTGCCCTTACGTCCAAAGCGGGTGAAAAACTGTTTTTT. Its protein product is CALTSKAGEKLFF.

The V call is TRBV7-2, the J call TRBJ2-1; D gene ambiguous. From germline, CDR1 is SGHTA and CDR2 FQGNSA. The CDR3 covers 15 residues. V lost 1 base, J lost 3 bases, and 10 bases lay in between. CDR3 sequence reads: CASSLDGLGYNEQFF. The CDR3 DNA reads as TGTGCCAGCAGCTTAGACGGGTTGGGCTACAATGAGCAGTTCTTC.

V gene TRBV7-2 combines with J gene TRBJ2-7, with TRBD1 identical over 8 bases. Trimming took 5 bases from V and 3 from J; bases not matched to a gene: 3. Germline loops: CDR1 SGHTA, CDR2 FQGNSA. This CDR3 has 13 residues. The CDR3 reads CASSNTGGYEQYF. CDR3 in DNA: TGTGCCAGCAGCAACACAGGGGGCTACGAGCAGTACTTC.

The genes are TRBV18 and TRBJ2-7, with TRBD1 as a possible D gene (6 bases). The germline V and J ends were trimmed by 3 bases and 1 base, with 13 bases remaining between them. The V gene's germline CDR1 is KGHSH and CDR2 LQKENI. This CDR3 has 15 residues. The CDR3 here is CASSPDQGWSYEQYF. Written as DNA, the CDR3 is TGTGCCAGCTCACCCGATCAGGGGTGGTCCTACGAGCAGTACTTC.

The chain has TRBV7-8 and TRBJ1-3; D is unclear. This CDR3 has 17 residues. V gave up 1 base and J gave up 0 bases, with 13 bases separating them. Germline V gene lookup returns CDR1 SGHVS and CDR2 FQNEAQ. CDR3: CASSLEAASASGNTIYF. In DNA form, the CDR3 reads TGTGCCAGCAGCTTAGAGGCAGCGTCCGCCTCTGGAAACACCATATATTTT.

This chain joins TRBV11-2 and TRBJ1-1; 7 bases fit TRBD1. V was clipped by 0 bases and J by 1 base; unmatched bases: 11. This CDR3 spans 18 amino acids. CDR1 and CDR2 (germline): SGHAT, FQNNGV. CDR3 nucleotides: TGTGCCAGCAGCTTAGATATTATCCGACAGGGTTCGAACACTGAAGCTTTCTTT. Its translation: CASSLDIIRQGSNTEAFF.

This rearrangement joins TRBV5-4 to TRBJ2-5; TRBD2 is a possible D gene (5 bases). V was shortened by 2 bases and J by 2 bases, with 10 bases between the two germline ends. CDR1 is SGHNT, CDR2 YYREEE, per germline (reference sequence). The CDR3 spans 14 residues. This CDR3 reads CASSFAGGQETQYF. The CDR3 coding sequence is TGTGCCAGCAGCTTTGCGGGTGGGCAAGAGACCCAGTACTTC.

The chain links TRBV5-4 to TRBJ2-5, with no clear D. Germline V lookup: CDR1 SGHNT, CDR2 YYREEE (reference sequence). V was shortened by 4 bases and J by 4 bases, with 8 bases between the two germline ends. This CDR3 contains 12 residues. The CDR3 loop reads CASSPGAETQYF. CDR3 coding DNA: TGTGCCAGCAGCCCCGGAGCAGAGACCCAGTACTTC.

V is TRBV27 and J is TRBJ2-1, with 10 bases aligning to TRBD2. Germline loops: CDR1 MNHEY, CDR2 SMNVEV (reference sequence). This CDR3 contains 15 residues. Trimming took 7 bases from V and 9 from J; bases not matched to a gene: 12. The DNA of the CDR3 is TGTGCCAGCACCAACCTAGCGGGAGCCGGCAGTGAGCAGTTCTTC. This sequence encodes CASTNLAGAGSEQFF.

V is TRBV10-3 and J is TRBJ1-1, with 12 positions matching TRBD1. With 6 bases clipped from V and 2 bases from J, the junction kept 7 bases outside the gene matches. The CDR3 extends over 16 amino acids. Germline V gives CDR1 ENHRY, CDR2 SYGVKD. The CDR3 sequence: CAIREGQGAENTEAFF. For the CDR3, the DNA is TGTGCCATCAGAGAGGGACAGGGGGCAGAAAACACTGAAGCTTTCTTT.

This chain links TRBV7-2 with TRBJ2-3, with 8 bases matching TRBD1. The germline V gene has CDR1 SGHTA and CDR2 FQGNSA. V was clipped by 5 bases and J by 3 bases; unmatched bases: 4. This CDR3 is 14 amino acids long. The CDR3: CASSGQGGTDTQYF. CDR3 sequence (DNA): TGTGCCAGCAGCGGACAGGGCGGAACAGATACGCAGTATTTT.